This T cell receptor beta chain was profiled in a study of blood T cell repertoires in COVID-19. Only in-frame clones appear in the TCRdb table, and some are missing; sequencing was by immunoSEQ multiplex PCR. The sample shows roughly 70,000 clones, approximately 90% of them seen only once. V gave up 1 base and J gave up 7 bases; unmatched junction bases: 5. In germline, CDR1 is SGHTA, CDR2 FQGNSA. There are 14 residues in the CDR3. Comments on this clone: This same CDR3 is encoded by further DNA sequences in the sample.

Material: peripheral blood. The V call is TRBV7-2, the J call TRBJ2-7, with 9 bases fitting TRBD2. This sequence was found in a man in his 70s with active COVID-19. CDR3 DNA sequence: TGTGCCAGCAGCTTAGTGGGGCGGGAGGGTGAGCAGTACTTC. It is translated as CASSLVGREGEQYF.